Listed below are T cell receptor beta chains from one sample, sequenced in a study of cytomegalovirus exposure and HLA in healthy donors. Repertoires were generated with immunoSEQ multiplex PCR, while TCRdb's copy carries only in-frame clones and drops some. The data contain more than 110,000 clones, 75% of them seen just once; the ten biggest clones take up 6% to 8.5%. Source material: PBMCs. The receptors here all came from a young man in good health and CMV-seronegative. Each CDR3 is given with its conserved first and last residue. D genes are given only for firm matches. Expanded clones are given a class, and other clones once, few, many or no size at all.

clone size: -; D gene: TRBD1; J gene: TRBJ2-7; V gene: TRBV7-8; CDR3 protein: CASSLAGGSEQYF; CDR3 DNA: TGTGCCAGCAGCTTAGCAGGGGGCAGCGAGCAGTACTTC
clone size: once; D gene: TRBD2; J gene: TRBJ2-3; V gene: TRBV7-3; CDR3 protein: CASSPNPLAGGTDTQYF; CDR3 DNA: TGTGCCAGCAGCCCGAACCCACTAGCGGGGGGTACAGATACGCAGTATTTT
clone size: -; D gene: -; J gene: TRBJ2-7; V gene: TRBV4-1; CDR3 protein: CASSHMTGHSYEQYF; CDR3 DNA: TGCGCCAGCAGCCATATGACAGGACACTCCTACGAGCAGTACTTC
clone size: -; D gene: -; J gene: TRBJ2-5; V gene: TRBV7-8; CDR3 protein: CASSLIVQETQYF; CDR3 DNA: TGTGCCAGCAGCTTAATAGTCCAAGAGACCCAGTACTTC
clone size: once; D gene: -; J gene: TRBJ1-2; V gene: TRBV7-2; CDR3 protein: CASSLAIGRADGYTF; CDR3 DNA: TGTGCCAGCAGCTTAGCGATCGGCAGGGCGGATGGCTACACCTTC
clone size: -; D gene: TRBD2; J gene: TRBJ2-7; V gene: TRBV5-1; CDR3 protein: CASRSSGAIYEQYF; CDR3 DNA: TGCGCCAGCAGATCTAGCGGGGCTATTTACGAGCAGTACTTC
clone size: -; D gene: -; J gene: TRBJ1-4; V gene: TRBV6-5; CDR3 protein: CASSDNPRGEKLFF; CDR3 DNA: TGTGCCAGCAGTGATAACCCGAGAGGTGAAAAACTGTTTTTT
clone size: -; D gene: TRBD1; J gene: TRBJ1-6; V gene: TRBV7-9; CDR3 protein: CASSLWTGSNSPLHF; CDR3 DNA: TGTGCCAGCAGCCTGTGGACAGGGTCTAATTCACCCCTCCACTTT
clone size: -; D gene: -; J gene: TRBJ2-7; V gene: TRBV1; CDR3 protein: CTSSQEVRRGVRPSGGSSYEQYF; CDR3 DNA: TGCACCAGCAGCCAAGAGGTTAGACGAGGGGTACGACCAAGCGGGGGCAGCTCCTACGAGCAGTACTTC
clone size: -; D gene: -; J gene: TRBJ2-5; V gene: TRBV5-4; CDR3 protein: CASRRIGGEQYF; CDR3 DNA: TGTGCCAGCAGAAGGATCGGGGGAGAGCAGTACTTC
clone size: once; D gene: -; J gene: TRBJ2-1; V gene: TRBV12-5; CDR3 protein: CASGFGDEQFF; CDR3 DNA: TGTGCTAGTGGTTTCGGGGATGAGCAGTTCTTC
clone size: -; D gene: -; J gene: TRBJ2-1; V gene: TRBV7-9; CDR3 protein: CASSPGTVAQGNEQFF; CDR3 DNA: TGTGCCAGCAGCCCGGGGACGGTAGCCCAGGGGAATGAGCAGTTCTTC
clone size: -; D gene: -; J gene: TRBJ2-1; V gene: TRBV7-8; CDR3 protein: CASSLGAGLSSYNEQFF; CDR3 DNA: TGTGCCAGCAGCCTAGGAGCCGGACTTAGCTCCTACAATGAGCAGTTCTTC
clone size: few; D gene: TRBD1; J gene: TRBJ1-5; V gene: TRBV5-6; CDR3 protein: CASSYGTDSNQPQHF; CDR3 DNA: TGTGCCAGCAGTTACGGGACAGATAGCAATCAGCCCCAGCATTTT
clone size: few; D gene: TRBD1; J gene: TRBJ2-7; V gene: TRBV5-1; CDR3 protein: CASSTGTGPYEQYF; CDR3 DNA: TGCGCCAGCAGCACCGGGACAGGCCCCTACGAGCAGTACTTC
clone size: few; D gene: -; J gene: TRBJ1-1; V gene: TRBV18; CDR3 protein: CASSQGLNTEAFF; CDR3 DNA: TGTGCCAGCTCCCAGGGCCTGAACACTGAAGCTTTCTTT
clone size: -; D gene: -; J gene: TRBJ2-3; V gene: TRBV14; CDR3 protein: CASSHLGADTQYF; CDR3 DNA: TGTGCCAGCAGCCACCTCGGGGCAGATACGCAGTATTTT
clone size: -; D gene: -; J gene: TRBJ1-2; V gene: TRBV5-1; CDR3 protein: CASSLANAEDGYTF; CDR3 DNA: TGCGCCAGCAGCTTGGCCAACGCGGAAGATGGCTACACCTTC
clone size: few; D gene: -; J gene: TRBJ2-2; V gene: TRBV28; CDR3 protein: CASTPTGTTNTGELFF; CDR3 DNA: TGTGCCAGCACCCCGACCGGGACAACGAACACCGGGGAGCTGTTTTTT
clone size: -; D gene: -; J gene: TRBJ1-1; V gene: TRBV9; CDR3 protein: CASSVAGVGTEAFF; CDR3 DNA: TGTGCCAGCAGCGTAGCGGGGGTAGGCACTGAAGCTTTCTTT
clone size: few; D gene: TRBD1; J gene: TRBJ2-7; V gene: TRBV6-1; CDR3 protein: CASTRGPGQGDEQYF; CDR3 DNA: TGTGCCAGCACCAGAGGGCCGGGACAGGGAGACGAGCAGTACTTC
clone size: -; D gene: TRBD1; J gene: TRBJ1-1; V gene: TRBV7-2; CDR3 protein: CASSPAQGAEAFF; CDR3 DNA: TGTGCCAGCAGCCCGGCACAGGGGGCTGAAGCTTTCTTT
clone size: -; D gene: -; J gene: TRBJ1-2; V gene: TRBV28; CDR3 protein: CASSSTTGYYGYTF; CDR3 DNA: TGTGCCAGCAGTTCCACAACAGGCTACTATGGCTACACCTTC
clone size: -; D gene: -; J gene: TRBJ1-2; V gene: TRBV6-1; CDR3 protein: CASKPKTFYGYTF; CDR3 DNA: TGTGCCAGCAAGCCCAAAACCTTCTATGGCTACACCTTC
clone size: few; D gene: -; J gene: TRBJ2-1; V gene: TRBV28; CDR3 protein: CASSFGSSNEQFF; CDR3 DNA: TGTGCCAGCAGTTTCGGGAGCTCCAATGAGCAGTTCTTC
clone size: -; D gene: TRBD1; J gene: TRBJ2-2; V gene: TRBV5-1; CDR3 protein: CASSLAGQGVNTGELFF; CDR3 DNA: TGCGCCAGCAGCTTGGCGGGACAGGGGGTGAACACCGGGGAGCTGTTTTTT
clone size: -; D gene: -; J gene: TRBJ2-1; V gene: TRBV29-1; CDR3 protein: CSVARRAFLSSYNEQFF; CDR3 DNA: TGCAGCGTTGCAAGGAGGGCTTTTTTAAGCTCCTACAATGAGCAGTTCTTC
clone size: -; D gene: -; J gene: TRBJ2-1; V gene: TRBV7-9; CDR3 protein: CASSLVREQFF; CDR3 DNA: TGTGCCAGCAGCTTAGTGCGTGAGCAGTTCTTC
clone size: -; D gene: -; J gene: TRBJ2-7; V gene: TRBV13; CDR3 protein: CASSLGGGRSSYEQYF; CDR3 DNA: TGTGCCAGCAGCTTAGGAGGAGGGAGAAGCTCCTACGAGCAGTACTTC
clone size: -; D gene: -; J gene: TRBJ1-4; V gene: TRBV6-5; CDR3 protein: CASKYNNNEKLFF; CDR3 DNA: TGTGCCAGCAAATACAATAATAATGAAAAACTGTTTTTT
clone size: -; D gene: -; J gene: TRBJ1-1; V gene: TRBV6-6; CDR3 protein: CASSYPTGNVNTEAFF; CDR3 DNA: TGTGCCAGCAGTTACCCCACAGGGAACGTGAACACTGAAGCTTTCTTT
clone size: -; D gene: TRBD1; J gene: TRBJ2-2; V gene: TRBV2; CDR3 protein: CASSPPGQGAKTGELFF; CDR3 DNA: TGTGCCAGCAGTCCCCCCGGCCAGGGGGCGAAGACCGGGGAGCTGTTTTTT
clone size: once; D gene: -; J gene: TRBJ1-2; V gene: TRBV10-3; CDR3 protein: CAISDSGKSYGYTF; CDR3 DNA: TGTGCCATCAGTGACTCCGGGAAATCCTATGGCTACACCTTC
clone size: few; D gene: -; J gene: TRBJ1-2; V gene: TRBV5-1; CDR3 protein: CASSLIETSSDSYGYTF; CDR3 DNA: TGCGCCAGCAGCTTGATAGAAACGTCAAGCGACTCCTATGGCTACACCTTC
clone size: -; D gene: -; J gene: TRBJ1-5; V gene: TRBV28; CDR3 protein: CASSFGGRQPQHF; CDR3 DNA: TGTGCCAGCAGTTTCGGGGGGCGACAGCCCCAGCATTTT
clone size: -; D gene: TRBD1; J gene: TRBJ2-1; V gene: TRBV2; CDR3 protein: CASSEARDRVVRDEQFF; CDR3 DNA: TGTGCCAGCAGTGAAGCGAGGGACAGGGTGGTCAGGGATGAGCAGTTCTTC